What follows are 23 T cell receptor beta chains derived from one specimen sequenced in a study of cytomegalovirus exposure and HLA in healthy donors. With 60 Vbeta and 13 Jbeta primers, the PCR was carried out. Generated by immunoSEQ multiplex PCR, the TCRdb table keeps only in-frame clones and is missing some. The sample carries approximately 100,000 clones, 74% recorded once. Sequencing was carried out using PBMCs. The receptor set was obtained from a human donor in good health.

The chain recombines TRBV7-2 with TRBJ2-2, with D tentatively TRBD2 (6 bases). This CDR3 comprises 15 residues. The V and J ends lost 5 bases and 4 bases respectively, with 14 bases between them. Germline lookup yields CDR1 SGHTA and CDR2 FQGNSA. The CDR3 nucleotides are TGTGCCAGCAGCCTACGGGGGTCTTTCACCGGGGAGCTGTTTTTT. It specifies CASSLRGSFTGELFF.

This clone was picked up one time. The chain joins TRBV4-2 to TRBJ1-5, with TRBD1 as a possible D gene (6 bases). The V gene lost 1 base and the J gene lost 7 bases, with 17 bases spanning the gap. This CDR3 has 16 amino acids. Germline loops: CDR1 LGHNA, CDR2 YNFKEQ. The CDR3 DNA reads as TGTGCCAGCAGCCAAGCAGGGGATCCCTTGGGGCAGCCCCAGCATTTT. Translated: CASSQAGDPLGQPQHF.

V gene TRBV6-4 combines with J gene TRBJ1-2; D might be TRBD1 (5 bases). The CDR3 is 14 residues long. Germline CDR1 is MRHNA and CDR2 is SNTAGT. Trimming removed 6 bases from V and 0 bases from J, with 11 bases in between. For the CDR3, the DNA is TGTGCCAGCAGGGAGGGGACGCCTAACTATGGCTACACCTTC. Translation gives CASREGTPNYGYTF.

Here the CDR3 DNA reads TGTGCCAGCCTCCGGGACACCAATCAGCCCCAGCATTTT. This translates into CASLRDTNQPQHF. The genes are TRBV2 and TRBJ1-5, with D possibly being TRBD1 (6 bases). The CDR3 has 13 amino acids. The V end lost 8 bases, the J end lost 3 bases, and 11 bases lay between the germline ends. Germline V gives CDR1 SNHLY, CDR2 FYNNEI.

The chain links TRBV9 to TRBJ2-1, with a possible D match to TRBD2 (6 bases). The germline V and J ends were trimmed by 0 bases and 4 bases, with 14 bases remaining between them. The CDR3 loop spans 16 amino acids. Germline CDR1 reads SGDLS; CDR2 reads YYNGEE. The CDR3 spells CASSVGSGGLYNEQFF. Written as DNA, the CDR3 is TGTGCCAGCAGCGTAGGTTCCGGGGGATTGTACAATGAGCAGTTCTTC. The entire variable domain, with the rest obtained from reference TRBV9 and TRBJ2-1, is as follows: DSGVTQTPKHLITATGQRVTLRCSPRSGDLSVYWYQQSLDQGLQFLIQYYNGEERAKGNILERFSAQQFPDLHSELNLSSLELGDSALYFCASSVGSGGLYNEQFFGPGTRLTVL.

V usage is TRBV28 and J usage is TRBJ2-1; TRBD1 is a possible D gene (8 bases). Germline CDR1 and CDR2: MDHEN and SYDVKM. V was shortened by 5 bases and J by 2 bases, with 16 bases between the two germline ends. The CDR3 spans 16 residues. CDR3 sequence reads: CASSGGEDRAYNEQFF. CDR3 sequence (DNA): TGTGCCAGCAGTGGGGGGGAGGACAGGGCCTACAATGAGCAGTTCTTC. The full variable domain, in which reference TRBV28 and TRBJ2-1 provide the parts outside the CDR3, is DVKVTQSSRYLVKRTGEKVFLECVQDMDHENMFWYRQDPGLGLRLIYFSYDVKMKEKGDIPEGYSVSREKKERFSLILESASTNQTSMYLCASSGGEDRAYNEQFFGPGTRLTVL.

The sample holds a few counts of this clone. The chain employs TRBV9 and TRBJ2-3; 7 nucleotides line up with TRBD1. V shed 3 bases and J 5 bases; nucleotides not matched to a gene: 18. The length of the CDR3 is 18 residues. Looked up from germline, CDR1 is SGDLS and CDR2 is YYNGEE. CDR3: CASSDPLRKGAKGDTQYF. CDR3 nucleotides: TGTGCCAGCAGCGATCCCCTACGGAAGGGGGCGAAAGGAGATACGCAGTATTTT.

This clone was counted once. The chain joins TRBV29-1 to TRBJ2-1; maybe TRBD1 (5 bases). This CDR3 comprises 13 residues. Germline V gene lookup returns CDR1 SQVTM and CDR2 ANQGSEA. The V end lost 4 bases, the J end lost 6 bases, and 13 bases lay between the germline ends. CDR3 sequence (DNA): TGCAGCGTTGGCAGGGATTTTCGCAATGAGCAGTTCTTC. Encoded protein: CSVGRDFRNEQFF.

This clone appeared once. The chain joins TRBV7-8 to TRBJ1-4, with 9 bases identical to TRBD1. V was pared by 3 bases and J by 5 bases, with 4 bases of the junction left unmatched. This CDR3 has 15 amino acids. Per germline, CDR1 SGHVS and CDR2 FQNEAQ. CDR3 residues: CASSLGDRANEKLFF. The CDR3, as DNA: TGTGCCAGCAGCTTGGGGGACAGGGCGAATGAAAAACTGTTTTTT.

This chain connects TRBV27 to TRBJ2-7; 7 bases agree with TRBD1. Germline CDR1 is MNHEY and CDR2 is SMNVEV (reference sequence). V lost 6 bases to trimming and J lost 1 base; unmatched junction nucleotides: 9. The CDR3 consists of 15 residues. CDR3 bases: TGTGCCAGCAGCCGTTACCAGGGGGATTCCTACGAGCAGTACTTC. Protein sequence: CASSRYQGDSYEQYF.

This chain links TRBV2 with TRBJ2-7; a weak D match, TRBD2 (6 bases). The CDR3 runs to 15 residues. Germline V gives CDR1 SNHLY, CDR2 FYNNEI. Deletions cut 6 bases from V and 0 bases from J, with 15 bases between. The CDR3 region is CASSRDSTSSYEQYF. In DNA form, the CDR3 reads TGTGCCAGCAGCCGGGACTCAACAAGCTCCTACGAGCAGTACTTC. The full variable domain, with the rest looked up from reference TRBV2 and TRBJ2-7, is EPEVTQTPSHQVTQMGQEVILRCVPISNHLYFYWYRQILGQKVEFLVSFYNNEISEKSEIFDDQFSVERPDGSNFTLKIRSTKLEDSAMYFCASSRDSTSSYEQYFGPGTRLTVT.

The chain carries TRBV2 and TRBJ1-2, with D perhaps TRBD1 (6 bases). CDR3 size: 17 residues. Between the trimmed V and J ends, which lost 3 bases and 3 bases, there was a span of 20 bases. Germline V gives CDR1 SNHLY, CDR2 FYNNEI. CDR3 DNA: TGTGCCAGCAGTGAGGGGGGTGGCGGGGGGGCTGACTATGGCTACACCTTC. Amino acid sequence: CASSEGGGGGADYGYTF.

A single count supports this clone. The genes are TRBV4-2 and TRBJ2-7, with D hard to call. CDR1 LGHNA and CDR2 YNFKEQ come from the germline V gene. The V and J ends lost 2 bases and 0 bases respectively, with 11 bases between them. This CDR3 is built from 15 residues. Written as DNA, the CDR3 is TGTGCCAGCAGCCAATCCAGCGTCAGCTCCTACGAGCAGTACTTC. Translating it yields CASSQSSVSSYEQYF.

The chain employs TRBV6-6 and TRBJ2-7; D gene unclear. With 4 bases removed from V and 4 bases from J, the gap between germline ends came to 14 bases. CDR3 length: 14 amino acids. CDR1 MNHNY and CDR2 SVGAGI come from the germline V gene (reference sequence). The CDR3 reads CASSSSSLYYEQYF. Here the CDR3 DNA reads TGTGCCAGCAGTTCCTCGAGCCTCTATTACGAGCAGTACTTC.

The genes are TRBV6-1 and TRBJ2-1; TRBD1 aligns across 9 bases. There are 15 residues in the CDR3. V lost 5 bases to trimming and J lost 12 bases; unmatched junction nucleotides: 14. CDR1 and CDR2 from the germline V gene are MNHNS and SASEGT. CDR3 sequence: CASSPTGTGFSGQFF. CDR3 coding DNA: TGTGCCAGCAGTCCTACCGGGACAGGGTTCAGCGGGCAGTTCTTC.

J is TRBJ1-5 and V is TRBV19, with 8 bases identical to TRBD1. The CDR3 has 14 amino acids. Per germline, CDR1 LNHDA and CDR2 SQIVND (reference sequence). The J segment lost 2 bases and the V segment lost 7 bases, leaving 4 bases of the junction unmatched. The CDR3 bases are TGTGCCAGTACCTCGGGACAGGGCAATCAGCCCCAGCATTTT. Translated, it gives CASTSGQGNQPQHF.

This chain uses TRBV15 with TRBJ2-1; no firm D call. V was cut by 0 bases and J by 8 bases, with 8 bases left in between. The germline CDR1 and CDR2 sequences are LNHNV and YYDKDF (reference sequence). This CDR3 is built from 13 residues. CDR3 sequence: CATSRDFEDEQFF. Here the CDR3 DNA reads TGTGCCACCAGCAGAGATTTTGAGGATGAGCAGTTCTTC.

This clone came up once. V gene TRBV2 combines with J gene TRBJ2-5, with D tentatively TRBD1 (6 bases). CDR1 and CDR2 from the germline V gene are SNHLY and FYNNEI. V gave up 4 bases and J gave up 5 bases, with 14 bases separating them. This CDR3 contains 14 residues. The CDR3, as DNA: TGTGCCAGCAGTGCTCAGGGGCAGAGGGAGACCCAGTACTTC. It encodes CASSAQGQRETQYF. The full variable domain, its missing parts supplied by reference TRBV2 and TRBJ2-5, is EPEVTQTPSHQVTQMGQEVILRCVPISNHLYFYWYRQILGQKVEFLVSFYNNEISEKSEIFDDQFSVERPDGSNFTLKIRSTKLEDSAMYFCASSAQGQRETQYFGPGTRLLVL.

The chain recombines TRBV9 with TRBJ1-4; 9 bases align to TRBD1. The CDR3 consists of 20 residues. Germline V gene data show CDR1 as SGDLS and CDR2 as YYNGEE. V shed 2 bases and J 0 bases; nucleotides not matched to a gene: 14. CDR3 DNA: TGTGCCAGCAGCGTGGGGACAGGGATTGGATTGTCTGCAACTAATGAAAAACTGTTTTTT. Residues: CASSVGTGIGLSATNEKLFF.

The chain combines TRBV6-5 with TRBJ2-2, with TRBD2 as a possible D gene (6 bases). V was pared by 8 bases and J by 4 bases, with 8 bases between. The CDR3 spans 12 residues. Germline-derived CDR1 and CDR2 are MNHEY and SVGAGI. As DNA, the CDR3 is TGTGCCAGCTGGGGGGTCACCGGGGAGCTGTTTTTT. Translation: CASWGVTGELFF.

This clone turned up a few times. The J gene is TRBJ1-1, the V gene TRBV4-1; maybe TRBD1 (6 bases). The germline CDR1 and CDR2 sequences are MGHRA and YSYEKL. This CDR3 is built from 13 residues. V gave up 0 bases and J gave up 9 bases, with 11 bases separating them. The CDR3 loop reads CASSQDGQRKAFF. Written as DNA, the CDR3 is TGCGCCAGCAGCCAAGATGGACAGAGAAAAGCTTTCTTT.

This clone was picked up a small number of times. A junction end diverges from the germline sequence, so it may reflect a read error. V gene TRBV5-1 combines with J gene TRBJ1-1, with 9 bases that match TRBD1. The germline gives CDR1 SGHRS, CDR2 YFSETQ. CDR3 length equals 14 residues. The CDR3 reads CASSKENGQGLIVF. The CDR3 nucleotides read TGCGCCAGCAGCAAAGAAAACGGACAGGGGCTCATTGTCTTT.

V gene TRBV30 combines with J gene TRBJ1-4, with no clear D. Germline loops: CDR1 GTSNPN, CDR2 SVGIG (reference sequence). This CDR3 comprises 17 residues. V was pared by 0 bases and J by 7 bases, with 21 bases between. The CDR3 region is CAWSVAGRGLVGEKLFF. CDR3 DNA sequence: TGTGCCTGGAGTGTAGCTGGACGGGGATTAGTCGGTGAAAAACTGTTTTTT.